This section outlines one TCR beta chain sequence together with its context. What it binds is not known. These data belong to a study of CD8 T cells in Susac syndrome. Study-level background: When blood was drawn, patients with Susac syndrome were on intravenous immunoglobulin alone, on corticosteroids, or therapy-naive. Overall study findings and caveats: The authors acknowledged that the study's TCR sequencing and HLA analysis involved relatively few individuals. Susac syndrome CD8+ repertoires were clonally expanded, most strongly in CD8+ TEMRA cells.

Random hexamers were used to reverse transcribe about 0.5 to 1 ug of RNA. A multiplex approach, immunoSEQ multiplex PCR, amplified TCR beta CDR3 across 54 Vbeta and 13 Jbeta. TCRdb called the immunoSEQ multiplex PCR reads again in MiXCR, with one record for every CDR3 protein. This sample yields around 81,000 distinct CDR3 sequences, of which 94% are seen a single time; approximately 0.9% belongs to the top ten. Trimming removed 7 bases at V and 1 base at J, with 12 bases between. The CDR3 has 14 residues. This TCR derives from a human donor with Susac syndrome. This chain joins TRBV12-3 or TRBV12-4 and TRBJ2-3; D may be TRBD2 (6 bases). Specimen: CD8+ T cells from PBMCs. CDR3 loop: CASTLATGTDTQYF. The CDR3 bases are TGTGCCAGCACCCTAGCGACCGGCACAGATACGCAGTATTTT.